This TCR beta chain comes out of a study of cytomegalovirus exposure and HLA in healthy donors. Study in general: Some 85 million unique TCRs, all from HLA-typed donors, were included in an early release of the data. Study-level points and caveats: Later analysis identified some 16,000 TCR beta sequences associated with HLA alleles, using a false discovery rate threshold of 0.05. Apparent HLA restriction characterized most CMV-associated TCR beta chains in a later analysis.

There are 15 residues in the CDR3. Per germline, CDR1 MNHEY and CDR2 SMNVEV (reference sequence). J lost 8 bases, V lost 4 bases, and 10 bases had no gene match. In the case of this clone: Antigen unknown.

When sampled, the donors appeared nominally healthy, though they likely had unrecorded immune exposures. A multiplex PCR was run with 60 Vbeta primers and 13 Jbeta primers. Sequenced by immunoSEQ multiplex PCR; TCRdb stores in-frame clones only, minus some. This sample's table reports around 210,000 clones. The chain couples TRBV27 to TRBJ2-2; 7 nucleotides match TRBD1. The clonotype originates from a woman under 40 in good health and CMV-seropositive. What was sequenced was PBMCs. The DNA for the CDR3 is TGTGCCAGCAGTTCTCACTCGACAGGGAAAGGGGAGCTGTTTTTT. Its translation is CASSSHSTGKGELFF.